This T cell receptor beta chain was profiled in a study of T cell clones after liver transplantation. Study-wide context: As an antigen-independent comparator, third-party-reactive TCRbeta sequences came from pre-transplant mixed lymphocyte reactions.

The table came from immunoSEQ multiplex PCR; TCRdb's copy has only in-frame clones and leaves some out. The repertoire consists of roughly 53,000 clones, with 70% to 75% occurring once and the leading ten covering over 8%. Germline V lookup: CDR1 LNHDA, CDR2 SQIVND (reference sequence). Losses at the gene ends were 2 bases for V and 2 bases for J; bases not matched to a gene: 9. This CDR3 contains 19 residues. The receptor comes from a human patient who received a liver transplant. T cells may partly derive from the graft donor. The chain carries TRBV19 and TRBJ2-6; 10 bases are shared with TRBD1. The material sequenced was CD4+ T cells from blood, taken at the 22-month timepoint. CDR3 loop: CASSIPPGQGSTGANVLTF. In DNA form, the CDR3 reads TGTGCCAGTAGTATACCACCGGGACAGGGGTCTACTGGGGCCAACGTCCTGACTTTC.